This is a list of T cell receptor beta chains from one sample in a study of T cell responses to AZD1222 COVID-19 vaccine. Libraries were prepared by immunoSEQ multiplex PCR; TCRdb keeps only in-frame clonotypes and omits some of them. This sample has about 150,000 clones, with just over 90% found just once. The sample consisted of peripheral blood, taken 28 days after the second AZD1222 dose. These receptors all come from an adult who received the AZD1222 COVID-19 vaccine. Each CDR3 is given with its conserved first and last residue.

CDR3: CASSQDKGYEQYF
J: TRBJ2-7
V: TRBV4-2

CDR3: CASSSLLGLAGVETQYF
J: TRBJ2-5
V: TRBV11-2

CDR3: CASSGGPNEDTQYF
J: TRBJ2-3
V: TRBV7-3

CDR3: CASSTSVGNQPQHF
J: TRBJ1-5
V: TRBV27

CDR3: CASSQSVDEQYF
J: TRBJ2-7
V: TRBV23-1

CDR3: CASSLDTGRTSEQYF
J: TRBJ2-7
V: TRBV5-4

CDR3: CSAIDYNEQFF
J: TRBJ2-1
V: TRBV20-1

CDR3: CASSLGRGGGQPQHF
J: TRBJ1-5
V: TRBV7-9

CDR3: CASRLGRDKHYGYTF
J: TRBJ1-2
V: TRBV2

CDR3: CASSFRQGLDGNTIYF
J: TRBJ1-3
V: TRBV9

CDR3: CASSARLAPYNEQFF
J: TRBJ2-1
V: TRBV9

CDR3: CASSPDSGMDTQYF
J: TRBJ2-3
V: TRBV18

CDR3: CSASRPSSAEAFF
J: TRBJ1-1
V: TRBV20-1

CDR3: CASSQGLGAYEQYF
J: TRBJ2-7
V: TRBV5-5

CDR3: CASSVAQTDTQYF
J: TRBJ2-3
V: TRBV9

CDR3: CSVVIAGSETQYF
J: TRBJ2-5
V: TRBV29-1

CDR3: CASSSHWRGAYEQYF
J: TRBJ2-7
V: TRBV5-5

CDR3: CASSLDASSYNEQFF
J: TRBJ2-1
V: TRBV5-1

CDR3: CASSLALYRDNQPQHF
J: TRBJ1-5
V: TRBV5-5

CDR3: CASSTTTGARYGYTF
J: TRBJ1-2
V: TRBV6-6

CDR3: CASSGQGWGTEAFF
J: TRBJ1-1
V: TRBV7-9

CDR3: CATSVGGYTTDTQYF
J: TRBJ2-3
V: TRBV24-1

CDR3: CASRVSGYTF
J: TRBJ1-2
V: TRBV2

CDR3: CASSPTTGAYGYTF
J: TRBJ1-2
V: TRBV18

CDR3: CASSPTGQPQHF
J: TRBJ1-5
V: TRBV12-3/TRBV12-4

CDR3: CASSPASIWGDEKLFF
J: TRBJ1-4
V: TRBV7-9

CDR3: CASSSPDRFEQYF
J: TRBJ2-7
V: TRBV11-2

CDR3: CASSTGRSSAADTQYF
J: TRBJ2-3
V: TRBV6-2/TRBV6-3

CDR3: CASSYSPRGRGETQYF
J: TRBJ2-5
V: TRBV6-5

CDR3: CASSLDRGQRGDTQYF
J: TRBJ2-3
V: TRBV11-2

CDR3: CVSSLIAGPVGEQFF
J: TRBJ2-1
V: TRBV3-1/TRBV3-2

CDR3: CASSELTPVGYTF
J: TRBJ1-2
V: TRBV2

CDR3: CASRGRGAGNQPQHF
J: TRBJ1-5
V: TRBV6-5

CDR3: CASSLNYVLTF
J: TRBJ2-6
V: TRBV28

CDR3: CASRERRNTEAFF
J: TRBJ1-1
V: TRBV23-1

CDR3: CASSLRAETEAFF
J: TRBJ1-1
V: TRBV12-3/TRBV12-4

CDR3: CASSLGSSGNTIYF
J: TRBJ1-3
V: TRBV6-5

CDR3: CASSETRQGLNEKLFF
J: TRBJ1-4
V: TRBV6-1

CDR3: CATSRGVGYEQYF
J: TRBJ2-7
V: TRBV15

CDR3: CASSLNRDNEQFF
J: TRBJ2-1
V: TRBV7-3